This paragraph covers one TCR beta chain sequence. Grouping used clinical history reported by participants in a survey and questionnaire. Two negative PCRs, clearance, or symptom resolution characterized the recovered Cohort 3 donors. The sample comes from a study of blood T cell repertoires in COVID-19. Per the original data handling: It was from reference gene primer amplification that nucleated cell counts were estimated. TCRdb keeps only in-frame clones here, not all; method: immunoSEQ multiplex PCR. That table furnishes V, J and clone size, whereas the DNA furnished D and trimming. Of approximately 300,000 clones listed, approximately 90% are singletons. The CDR3 spans 12 residues. V was clipped by 6 bases and J by 3 bases, with 7 bases between them. The V gene's germline CDR1 is MNHNY and CDR2 SVGAGI (reference sequence).

The receptor comes from a man between 25 and 39 years old who had recovered from COVID-19. Sequenced input: PBMCs or T cells enriched from blood (not recorded which). This rearrangement joins TRBV6-6 to TRBJ2-3; D is possibly TRBD2 (5 bases). The CDR3 nucleotides read TGTGCCAGCAGGGACTCTACAGATACGCAGTATTTT. Encoded protein: CASRDSTDTQYF.